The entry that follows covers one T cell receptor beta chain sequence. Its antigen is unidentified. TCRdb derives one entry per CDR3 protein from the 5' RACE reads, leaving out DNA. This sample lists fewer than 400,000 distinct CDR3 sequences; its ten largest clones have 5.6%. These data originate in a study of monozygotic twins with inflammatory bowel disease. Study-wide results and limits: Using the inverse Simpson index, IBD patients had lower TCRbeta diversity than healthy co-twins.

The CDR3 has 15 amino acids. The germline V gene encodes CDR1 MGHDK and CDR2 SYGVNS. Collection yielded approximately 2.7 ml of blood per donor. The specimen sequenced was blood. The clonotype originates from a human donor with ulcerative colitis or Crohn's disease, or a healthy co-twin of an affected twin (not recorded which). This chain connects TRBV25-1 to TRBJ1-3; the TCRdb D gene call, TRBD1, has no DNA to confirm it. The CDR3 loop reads CASSRQGLSGNTIYF.